The 9 T cell receptor beta chains below all came from one sample that was sequenced in a study of T cells after yellow fever vaccination. Each CDR3 protein gets one entry after TCRdb re-called the 5' RACE reads with MiXCR. The data contain hundreds of thousands of distinct CDR3 sequences, less than 4.5% of them singletons. The sequences come from PBMCs, collected on the day of the yellow fever booster vaccination. The source is a man younger than 30 who received the YFV17D yellow fever vaccine.

In this sample, this clonotype turned up a few times. The V gene is TRBV5-4, the J gene TRBJ2-1; D gene unclear. Germline lookup yields CDR1 SGHNT and CDR2 YYREEE (reference sequence). Deletions cut 5 bases from V and 7 bases from J, with 16 bases between. This CDR3 contains 14 residues. The chain's CDR3 is CASSNPPPRNEQFF. The CDR3 nucleotides are TGTGCCAGCAGTAATCCCCCACCCAGGAATGAGCAGTTCTTC.

Many counts were recorded for this clonotype. The gene calls are TRBV5-1 and TRBJ2-4, with 11 bases identical to TRBD1. The CDR3 has 16 amino acids. Germline values: CDR1 SGHRS, CDR2 YFSETQ. The V gene end was trimmed by 0 bases and the J gene end by 6 bases; junction bases not matched to a gene: 5. As DNA, the CDR3 is TGCGCCAGCAGCTTGGGCGGGACAGGGGGAGGAAACATTCAGTACTTC. Translating it yields CASSLGGTGGGNIQYF.

In DNA, the CDR3 is TGTGCCAGCAGGCGGGACATCCGGGTTAACACTGAAGCTTTCTTT. As protein: CASRRDIRVNTEAFF. J is TRBJ1-1 and V is TRBV12-3 or TRBV12-4, with D possibly TRBD1 on 6 matching bases. V lost 6 bases, J lost 2 bases, and 16 bases lay in between. The CDR3 spans 15 residues.

This clonotype appeared many times. This sequence joins TRBV7-9 and TRBJ2-1; D uncertain. The V gene lost 7 bases and the J gene lost 4 bases, with 11 bases spanning the gap. The CDR3 length is 13 residues. Per germline, CDR1 SEHNR and CDR2 FQNEAQ (reference sequence). The CDR3 sequence: CASTSGRYNEQFF. CDR3 bases: TGTGCCAGCACCTCCGGACGATACAATGAGCAGTTCTTC. Full variable domain (missing parts from reference TRBV7-9 and TRBJ2-1): DTGVSQNPRHKITKRGQNVTFRCDPISEHNRLYWYRQTLGQGPEFLTYFQNEAQLEKSRLLSDRFSAERPKGSFSTLEIQRTEQGDSAMYLCASTSGRYNEQFFGPGTRLTVL.

This clonotype has only a few counts. This chain connects TRBV4-1 to TRBJ2-2; a possible D gene is TRBD2 (7 bases). Looked up from germline, CDR1 is MGHRA and CDR2 is YSYEKL. Trimming removed 0 bases from V and 8 bases from J, with 13 bases in between. The CDR3 length is 15 residues. The CDR3, as DNA: TGCGCCAGCAGCCAAGATGGGGGGGCGCCGGGGGAGCTGTTTTTT. Its protein product is CASSQDGGAPGELFF.

This clonotype was observed many times. The chain joins TRBV7-2 to TRBJ2-3; D ambiguous. Germline lookup yields CDR1 SGHTA and CDR2 FQGNSA. V dropped 6 bases and J dropped 6 bases, with 7 bases sitting between them. The CDR3 length is 11 residues. This CDR3 is CASSYGDTQYF. The CDR3 region has the DNA TGTGCCAGCAGTTACGGCGATACGCAGTATTTT.

The CDR3 loop reads CASSRSGTDTEAFF. In nucleotides, the CDR3 is TGTGCCAGCTCTCGCTCGGGGACTGACACTGAAGCTTTCTTT. The chain carries TRBV18 and TRBJ1-1, with D possibly being TRBD1 (5 bases). Trimming took off 6 bases at V and 3 bases at J, with 14 bases between the two ends. This CDR3 has 14 amino acids. CDR1 and CDR2 from the germline V gene are KGHSH and LQKENI.

The CDR3 bases are TGCAGTGCTAGAGACGTAGGCTCCTATAATTCACCCCTCCACTTT. This sequence encodes CSARDVGSYNSPLHF. This chain uses TRBV20-1 with TRBJ1-6; D gene unclear. The V end lost 0 bases, the J end lost 0 bases, and 6 bases lay between the germline ends. This CDR3 is 15 amino acids long. CDR1 DFQATT and CDR2 SNEGSKA come from the germline V gene (reference sequence).

This clonotype showed up just a few times. The chain carries TRBV29-1 and TRBJ1-5, with D possibly being TRBD1 (6 bases). In germline, CDR1 is SQVTM, CDR2 ANQGSEA. The V end lost 6 bases, the J end lost 2 bases, and 8 bases lay between the germline ends. The CDR3 spans 12 residues. CDR3 amino acids: CSVRTGNQPQHF. The CDR3 DNA reads TGCAGCGTACGGACAGGCAATCAGCCCCAGCATTTT.